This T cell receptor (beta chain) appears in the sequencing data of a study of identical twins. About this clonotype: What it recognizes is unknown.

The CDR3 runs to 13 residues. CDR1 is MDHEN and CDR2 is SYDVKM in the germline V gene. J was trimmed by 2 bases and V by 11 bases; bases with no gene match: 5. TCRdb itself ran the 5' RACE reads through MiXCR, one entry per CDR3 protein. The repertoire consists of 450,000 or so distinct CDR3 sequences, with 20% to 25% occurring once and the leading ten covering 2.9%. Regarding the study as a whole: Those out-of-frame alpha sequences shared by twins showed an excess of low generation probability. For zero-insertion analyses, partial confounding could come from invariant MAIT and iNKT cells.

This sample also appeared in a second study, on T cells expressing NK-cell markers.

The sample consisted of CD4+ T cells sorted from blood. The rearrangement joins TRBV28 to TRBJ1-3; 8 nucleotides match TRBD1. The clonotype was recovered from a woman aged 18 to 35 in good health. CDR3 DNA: TGTGCCGGCAAACAGGGGGCTGGAAACACCATATATTTT. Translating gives CAGKQGAGNTIYF.